This is a list of T cell receptor beta chains from one sample in a study of Graves' ophthalmopathy and Graves' hyperthyroidism. TCRdb used MiXCR to reprocess the multiplex PCR reads, holding one entry per CDR3 protein. The sample consists of 450,000 or so distinct CDR3 sequences, roughly an eighth of them appearing once. Material for sequencing was blood. The receptors stem from a woman in her twenties or thirties with Graves' ophthalmopathy. Both conserved end residues are part of each CDR3. The order of the fields is V gene, J gene, D gene, CDR3 length, clone size, CDR3 protein, CDR3 DNA. A D gene is named only where the DNA matches it firmly. Clone size is stated in some rows and not others, as once, few, many or a class when expanded.

TRBV2	TRBJ1-5	NA	14	many	CASRAGYSNQPQHF	TGTGCCAGCAGGGCGGGCTATAGCAATCAGCCCCAGCATTTT
TRBV9	TRBJ2-2	NA	14	few	CASSVGDRFGELFF	TGTGCCAGCAGCGTAGGGGATAGGTTCGGGGAGCTGTTTTTT
TRBV11-1	TRBJ1-2	NA	19	NA	CASSFPFISSEGANYGYTF	TGTGCCAGCAGCTTTCCCTTCATCTCCAGTGAGGGGGCTAACTATGGCTACACCTTC
TRBV6-5	TRBJ1-1	TRBD1	17	few	CASSYSLGQGVNTEAFF	TGTGCCAGCAGTTACTCGCTGGGACAGGGGGTGAACACTGAAGCTTTCTTT
TRBV6-1	TRBJ1-1	TRBD1	15	many	CASSEFFRGLTEAFF	TGTGCCAGCAGTGAGTTTTTCAGGGGGCTCACTGAAGCTTTCTTT
TRBV30	TRBJ1-2	TRBD1	15	many	CAWATGQGANYGYTF	TGTGCCTGGGCGACAGGACAGGGAGCTAACTATGGCTACACCTTC
TRBV15	TRBJ1-5	NA	20	few	CATSSYYEKGSQGGNQPQHF	TGTGCCACCAGCAGCTACTATGAGAAGGGTTCGCAGGGCGGGAATCAGCCCCAGCATTTT
TRBV28	TRBJ1-5	NA	13	many	CASSLRSDQPQHF	TGTGCCAGCAGTCTGAGGAGCGATCAGCCCCAGCATTTT
TRBV6-2/TRBV6-3	TRBJ1-5	TRBD1	14	many	CASSGQGPYQPQHF	TGTGCCAGCTCCGGACAGGGCCCTTATCAGCCCCAGCATTTT
TRBV4-1	TRBJ2-5	TRBD2	17	few	CASSQDVAGGGRETQYF	TGCGCCAGCAGCCAAGATGTGGCCGGGGGAGGGCGTGAGACCCAGTACTTC
TRBV30	TRBJ1-1	NA	12	many	CAGSRNLREAFF	TGTGCCGGATCGAGAAACCTACGGGAAGCTTTCTTT
TRBV18	TRBJ1-2	NA	14	many	CASSPLLTDASYTF	TGTGCCAGCTCACCACTACTTACAGACGCTAGCTACACCTTC
TRBV7-2	TRBJ2-4	TRBD1	16	many	CASSLGYGGQGNIQYF	TGTGCCAGCAGCTTAGGTTATGGGGGACAGGGAAACATTCAGTACTTC
TRBV7-9	TRBJ1-1	NA	13	many	CTSSSFQGTEAFF	TGTACCAGCAGCTCGTTCCAGGGGACTGAAGCTTTCTTT
TRBV28	TRBJ2-5	TRBD1	15	NA	CASSGLTGFQETQYF	TGTGCCAGCAGTGGACTGACAGGGTTCCAAGAGACCCAGTACTTC
TRBV11-1	TRBJ1-2	NA	16	NA	CASRTTAATSNYGYTF	TGTGCCAGCAGAACGACTGCTGCGACATCTAACTATGGCTACACCTTC
TRBV6-1	TRBJ1-1	TRBD1	13	many	CASIGTAYTEAFF	TGTGCCAGCATCGGGACAGCTTACACTGAAGCTTTCTTT
TRBV6-2/TRBV6-3	TRBJ2-7	TRBD2	15	many	CASSSSGSPPLEQYF	TGTGCCAGCAGTTCTAGCGGGAGTCCCCCCCTCGAGCAGTACTTC
TRBV11-2	TRBJ2-7	NA	15	many	CASSYAPDTSYEQYF	TGTGCCAGCAGCTACGCCCCTGACACGTCCTACGAGCAGTACTTC
TRBV19	TRBJ1-5	TRBD1	15	NA	CASSSRTGGGQPQHF	TGTGCCAGTAGTTCAAGGACAGGCGGGGGACAGCCCCAGCATTTT
TRBV11-1	TRBJ1-5	NA	16	NA	CANSGETTAGNQPQHF	TGTGCCAACAGCGGTGAAACGACAGCTGGCAATCAGCCCCAGCATTTT
TRBV19	TRBJ2-7	NA	15	many	CASSWGDSKQGGQYF	TGTGCCAGTAGTTGGGGGGACTCCAAACAAGGCGGGCAGTACTTC
TRBV7-2	TRBJ2-7	NA	13	NA	CASSLPQDYEQYF	TGTGCCAGCAGCTTACCGCAGGATTACGAGCAGTACTTC
TRBV7-9	TRBJ2-7	NA	13	many	CASSFLKDYEQYF	TGTGCCAGCAGCTTTCTGAAGGACTACGAGCAGTACTTC
TRBV6-2/TRBV6-3	TRBJ1-1	NA	10	NA	CASSYDLAFF	TGTGCCAGCAGTTACGACTTAGCTTTCTTT
TRBV6-1	TRBJ2-2	TRBD2	15	many	CASSRDGGVSGELFF	TGTGCCAGCAGTCGGGACGGGGGGGTTTCCGGGGAGCTGTTTTTT
TRBV5-1	TRBJ1-5	NA	12	many	CASKGENQPQHF	TGCGCCAGCAAAGGAGAAAATCAGCCCCAGCATTTT
TRBV5-5	TRBJ1-1	TRBD1	13	many	CASSLRTGTGAFF	TGTGCCAGCAGCCTCCGGACAGGGACGGGAGCTTTCTTT
TRBV15	TRBJ2-3	TRBD2	14	NA	CATSRTSGTDTQYF	TGTGCCACCAGCAGAACTAGCGGGACAGATACGCAGTATTTT
TRBV2	TRBJ2-4	NA	14	NA	CASRLRPGGDIQYF	TGTGCCAGCAGATTACGCCCGGGGGGCGACATTCAGTACTTC
TRBV9	TRBJ2-5	TRBD2	19	many	CASSVSSGGASPARETQYF	TGTGCCAGCAGCGTATCGAGCGGGGGGGCCAGTCCCGCAAGAGAGACCCAGTACTTC
TRBV20-1	TRBJ2-7	TRBD1	17	many	CSARGFYSGQVHYEQYF	TGCAGTGCTAGGGGGTTTTATTCGGGACAGGTCCATTACGAGCAGTACTTC
TRBV12-3/TRBV12-4	TRBJ2-7	NA	17	many	CARDPKVTLMSSYEQYF	TGTGCCAGAGACCCCAAGGTGACTCTAATGAGCTCCTACGAGCAGTACTTC
TRBV15	TRBJ1-1	NA	15	many	CATSREQSYGTGAFF	TGTGCCACCAGCAGAGAGCAAAGTTATGGGACGGGAGCTTTCTTT
TRBV3-1	TRBJ1-2	NA	16	NA	CASSQRAGGSNYGYTF	TGTGCCAGCAGCCAACGGGCGGGGGGCTCTAACTATGGCTACACCTTC
TRBV11-1	TRBJ1-3	TRBD1	16	many	CASSLAQGYAGNTIYF	TGTGCCAGCAGCTTGGCACAGGGGTACGCTGGAAACACCATATATTTT
TRBV15	TRBJ1-1	NA	13	many	CATSSRLDTEAFF	TGTGCCACCAGCAGCCGATTGGACACTGAAGCTTTCTTT
TRBV6-1	TRBJ2-6	NA	19	many	CASSEVRRGPSSGANVLTF	TGTGCCAGCAGTGAAGTTCGTAGAGGCCCTTCTTCTGGGGCCAACGTCCTGACTTTC
TRBV6-1	TRBJ1-2	TRBD1	12	many	CASRQGVYGYTF	TGTGCCAGCCGACAGGGAGTCTATGGCTACACCTTC
TRBV28	TRBJ1-6	TRBD1	15	many	CASTLPQGPNSPLHF	TGTGCCAGCACTCTACCACAGGGGCCTAATTCACCCCTCCACTTT
TRBV9	TRBJ1-1	NA	14	few	CASSAALGRPEAFF	TGTGCCAGCAGCGCCGCGTTGGGGCGGCCTGAAGCTTTCTTT
TRBV11-2	TRBJ1-1	NA	17	many	CASSLRGGLRSQQGAFF	TGTGCCAGCAGCCTCAGGGGCGGCCTTAGGTCCCAGCAGGGAGCTTTCTTT
TRBV28	TRBJ2-7	NA	13	NA	CASSTRGSFEQYF	TGTGCCAGCAGTACACGGGGAAGCTTCGAGCAGTACTTC